These 11 T cell receptor beta chains originate from one sample sequenced in a study of blood T cells in healthy people across ages (dated by TCRdb to about 2015). The library was built by means of 5' RACE. For sequencing, an Illumina HiSeq 2500 was employed. A second PCR of roughly 7 to 11 cycles was performed with a sample-barcoded 5' primer and a J-beta primer mix. Through fastp at Q25 and MiXCR, TCRdb rebuilt clones from the public reads, retaining in-frame beta chains. Each entry merges the rows of one CDR3 protein and shows their most common DNA and genes. The sample profile shows around 700,000 distinct CDR3 sequences; roughly 25% of them were found once. The top ten clonotypes cover 9.4% of the sample. The sample was also reused in another study, on T cells of mothers and their children.

The sample was blood. All receptors come from a boy aged 5-17 years in good health.

The chain carries TRBV5-1 and TRBJ1-1; TRBD1 might be the D (5 bases). CDR3 length equals 15 residues. In germline, CDR1 is SGHRS, CDR2 YFSETQ. V shed 3 bases and J shed 4 bases, with 16 bases lying between them. In DNA form, the CDR3 reads TGCGCCAGCAGCTCCCAACAGGCCTCAGGCACTGAAGCTTTCTTT. This translates into CASSSQQASGTEAFF.

This clonotype was detected ten times or more. The chain joins TRBV7-3 to TRBJ2-3, with 11 bases that match TRBD2. The CDR3 sequence is 15 residues long. CDR1 and CDR2 from the germline V gene are SGHTA and FQGTGA. V trimming: 6 bases; J trimming: 3 bases; junction bases outside the gene matches: 5. The CDR3, as DNA: TGTGCCAGCAGTCCTAGCGGGGGGCCTACAGATACGCAGTATTTT. This encodes CASSPSGGPTDTQYF.

This clonotype was picked up a small number of times. V is TRBV5-1 and J is TRBJ2-1; 13 bases line up with TRBD2. Per germline, CDR1 SGHRS and CDR2 YFSETQ. Trimming took 0 bases from V and 8 from J; bases not matched to a gene: 5. The CDR3 totals 16 residues. CDR3 in amino acids: CASSLVFGLAGDEQFF. CDR3 sequence (DNA): TGCGCCAGCAGCTTGGTTTTCGGACTAGCGGGGGATGAGCAGTTCTTC.

This clonotype was found a few times. The chain joins TRBV3-1 to TRBJ2-2; D gene ambiguous. Germline V lookup: CDR1 LGHDT, CDR2 YNNKEL (reference sequence). Between the trimmed V and J ends, which lost 0 bases and 0 bases, there was a span of 20 bases. The CDR3 totals 20 residues. Here the CDR3 reads CASSQDRPRTEPANTGELFF. CDR3 sequence (DNA): TGTGCCAGCAGCCAAGATCGGCCTCGTACAGAACCCGCGAACACCGGGGAGCTGTTTTTT.

This chain connects TRBV18 to TRBJ1-1; TRBD1 agrees at 7 bases. The CDR3 runs 14 residues. V gave up 4 bases and J gave up 6 bases; unmatched junction bases: 8. Per the germline V gene, CDR1 is KGHSH and CDR2 is LQKENI. DNA of the CDR3: TGTGCCAGCTCACTCCTGGACAGGCGAGCTGAAGCTTTCTTT. It is translated as CASSLLDRRAEAFF.

Concerning this clonotype: Mismatch with germline at one junction end may stem from a read error. The chain carries TRBV5-5 and TRBJ1-1, with 9 bases lining up with TRBD1. The CDR3 has 13 residues. Germline CDR1 is SGHKS and CDR2 is YYEKEE (reference sequence). The chain's CDR3 is CASSLGTGTEAFF. The CDR3 bases are TGCGCCAGCAGCTTAGGGACAGGGACTGAAGCTTTCTTT. The variable domain in full, with the rest retrieved from reference TRBV5-5 and TRBJ1-1, is DAGVTQSPTHLIKTRGQQVTLRCSPISGHKSVSWYQQVLGQGPQFIFQYYEKEERGRGNFPDRFSARQFPNYSSELNVNALLLGDSALYLCASSLGTGTEAFFGQGTRLTVV.

The genes are TRBV7-3 and TRBJ2-7; D unresolved. The DNA end is more similar to TRBJ2-1, so the J call may be wrong. The CDR3 has 13 amino acids. CDR1 SGHTA and CDR2 FQGTGA come from the germline V gene. The CDR3 region is CASSLSEDNEQFF. Written as DNA, the CDR3 is TGTGCCAGCAGCTTATCTGAAGACAATGAGCAGTTCTTC.

This clonotype appeared a few times. The rearrangement uses TRBV3-1 and TRBJ1-2; TRBD1 agrees at 7 bases. V shed 1 base and J 0 bases; nucleotides not matched to a gene: 5. Germline assignment: CDR1 LGHDT and CDR2 YNNKEL (reference sequence). The CDR3 covers 16 residues. DNA of the CDR3: TGTGCCAGCAGCCAAGGTGCCGGGACAGCTAACTATGGCTACACCTTC. Translating gives CASSQGAGTANYGYTF.

The V and J genes are TRBV12-5 and TRBJ2-7, with D perhaps matching TRBD1 (5 bases). Germline lookup yields CDR1 LGHNT and CDR2 FRNRAP. This CDR3 contains 13 residues. The ends were cut back, 8 bases at V and 1 base at J, with 12 bases in the middle. The DNA of the CDR3 is TGTGCTAGTCTCGGCAGGGCGTCCTACGAGCAGTACTTC. This gives the protein CASLGRASYEQYF. The full variable domain, its missing parts supplied by reference TRBV12-5 and TRBJ2-7, is DARVTQTPRHKVTEMGQEVTMRCQPILGHNTVFWYRQTMMQGLELLAYFRNRAPLDDSGMPKDRFSAEMPDATLATLKIQPSEPRDSAVYFCASLGRASYEQYFGPGTRLTVT.

J is TRBJ2-7 and V is TRBV12-3 or TRBV12-4; possibly TRBD1 for D (6 bases). The V end lost 5 bases, the J end lost 0 bases, and 14 bases lay between the germline ends. The CDR3 has 15 residues. The CDR3 nucleotides read TGTGCCAGCAGTCATCTACAGGGAAGCTCCTACGAGCAGTACTTC. Protein product: CASSHLQGSSYEQYF.

This clonotype was found a few times. The chain employs TRBV5-1 and TRBJ2-1; a possible D gene is TRBD1 (5 bases). V was trimmed by 0 bases and J by 6 bases, leaving 16 bases between them. The CDR3 has 16 residues. The germline CDR1 and CDR2 sequences are SGHRS and YFSETQ. The CDR3 sequence: CASSLARESASNEQFF. CDR3 DNA: TGCGCCAGCAGCTTGGCCAGGGAAAGCGCCAGCAATGAGCAGTTCTTC.